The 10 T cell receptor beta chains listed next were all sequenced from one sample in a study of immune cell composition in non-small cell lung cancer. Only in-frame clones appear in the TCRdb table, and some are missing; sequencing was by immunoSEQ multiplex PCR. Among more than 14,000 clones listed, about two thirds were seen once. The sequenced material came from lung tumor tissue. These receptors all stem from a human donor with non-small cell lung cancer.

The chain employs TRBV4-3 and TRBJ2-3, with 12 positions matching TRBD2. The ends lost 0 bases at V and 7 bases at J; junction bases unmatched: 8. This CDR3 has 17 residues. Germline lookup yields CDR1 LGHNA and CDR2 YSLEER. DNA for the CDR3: TGCGCCAGCAGCCAAGACTCCACTAGCGGGGGGTTAAATACGCAGTATTTT. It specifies CASSQDSTSGGLNTQYF.

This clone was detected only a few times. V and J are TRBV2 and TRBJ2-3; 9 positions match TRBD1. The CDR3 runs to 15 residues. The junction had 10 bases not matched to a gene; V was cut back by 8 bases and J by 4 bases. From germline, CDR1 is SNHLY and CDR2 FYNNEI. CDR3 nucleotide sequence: TGTGCCAGCCGACAAAGACAGGGGGGTGCAGATACGCAGTATTTT. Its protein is CASRQRQGGADTQYF. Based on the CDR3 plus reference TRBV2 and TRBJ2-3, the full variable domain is EPEVTQTPSHQVTQMGQEVILRCVPISNHLYFYWYRQILGQKVEFLVSFYNNEISEKSEIFDDQFSVERPDGSNFTLKIRSTKLEDSAMYFCASRQRQGGADTQYFGPGTRLTVL.

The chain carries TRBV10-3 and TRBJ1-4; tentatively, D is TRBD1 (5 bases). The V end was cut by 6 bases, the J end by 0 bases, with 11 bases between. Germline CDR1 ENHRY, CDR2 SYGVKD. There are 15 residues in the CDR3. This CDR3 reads CAISPSGTTNEKLFF. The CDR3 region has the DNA TGTGCCATCAGCCCTTCAGGGACAACTAATGAAAAACTGTTTTTT.

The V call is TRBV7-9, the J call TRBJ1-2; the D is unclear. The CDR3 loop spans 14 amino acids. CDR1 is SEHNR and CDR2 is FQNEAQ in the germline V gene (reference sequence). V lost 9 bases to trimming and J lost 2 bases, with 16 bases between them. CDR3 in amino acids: CASPVKNLNYGYTF. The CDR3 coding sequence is TGTGCCAGTCCTGTCAAAAACCTAAACTATGGCTACACCTTC. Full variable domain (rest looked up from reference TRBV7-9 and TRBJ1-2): DTGVSQNPRHKITKRGQNVTFRCDPISEHNRLYWYRQTLGQGPEFLTYFQNEAQLEKSRLLSDRFSAERPKGSFSTLEIQRTEQGDSAMYLCASPVKNLNYGYTFGSGTRLTVV.

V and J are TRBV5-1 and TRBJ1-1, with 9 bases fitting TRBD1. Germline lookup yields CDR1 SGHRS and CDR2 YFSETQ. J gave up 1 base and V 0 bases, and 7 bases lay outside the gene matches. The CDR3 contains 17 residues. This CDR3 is CASSLARGTGRNTEAFF. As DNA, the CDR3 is TGCGCCAGCAGCTTGGCCAGAGGGACAGGGCGGAACACTGAAGCTTTCTTT.

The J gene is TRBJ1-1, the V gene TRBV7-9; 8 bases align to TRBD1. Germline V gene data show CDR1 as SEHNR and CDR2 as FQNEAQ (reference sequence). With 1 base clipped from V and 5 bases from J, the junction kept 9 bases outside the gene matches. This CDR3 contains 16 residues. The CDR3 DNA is TGTGCCAGCAGCTTAGTTCCCGGACAGGGTGATACTGAAGCTTTCTTT. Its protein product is CASSLVPGQGDTEAFF.

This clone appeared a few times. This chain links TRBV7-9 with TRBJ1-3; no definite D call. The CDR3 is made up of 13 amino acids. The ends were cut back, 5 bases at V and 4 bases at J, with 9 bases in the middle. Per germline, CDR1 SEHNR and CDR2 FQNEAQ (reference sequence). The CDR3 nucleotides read TGTGCCAGCAGCCCAGAACAGGGAAACACCATATATTTT. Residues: CASSPEQGNTIYF.

CDR3 region: CASSYSHTTYEQYF. The CDR3 DNA sequence: TGTGCCAGCAGTTACTCTCATACAACCTACGAGCAGTACTTC. The genes are TRBV6-5 and TRBJ2-7, with D hard to call. The CDR3 spans 14 residues. CDR1 is MNHEY and CDR2 is SVGAGI in the germline V gene. Trimming shortened V by 0 bases and J by 2 bases, and 8 bases separated the two germline ends.

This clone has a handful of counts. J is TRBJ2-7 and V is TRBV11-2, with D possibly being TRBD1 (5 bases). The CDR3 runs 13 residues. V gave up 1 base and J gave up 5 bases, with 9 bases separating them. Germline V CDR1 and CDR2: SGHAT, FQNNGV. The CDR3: CASSLGGRHEQYF. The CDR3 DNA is TGTGCCAGCAGCTTAGGGGGCAGACACGAGCAGTACTTC. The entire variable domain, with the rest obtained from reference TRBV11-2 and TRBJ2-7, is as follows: EAGVAQSPRYKIIEKRQSVAFWCNPISGHATLYWYQQILGQGPKLLIQFQNNGVVDDSQLPKDRFSAERLKGVDSTLKIQPAKLEDSAVYLCASSLGGRHEQYFGPGTRLTVT.

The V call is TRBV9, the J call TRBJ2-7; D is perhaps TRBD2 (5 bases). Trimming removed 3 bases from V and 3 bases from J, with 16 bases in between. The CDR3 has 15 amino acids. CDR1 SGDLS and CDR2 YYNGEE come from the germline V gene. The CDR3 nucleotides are TGTGCCAGCAGCGAAGCCCCAGACCGGGGCTACGAGCAGTACTTC. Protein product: CASSEAPDRGYEQYF.